This T cell receptor (beta chain) was captured by sequencing in a study of blood T cell repertoires in COVID-19. Turning to the study itself: Whether acute or convalescent, the COVID-19 samples came from the United States, Italy and Spain. T cells, B-cell-depleted T cells, or PBMCs provided the cDNA or gDNA that served as material.

Germline V gives CDR1 SGHTA, CDR2 FQGNSA. The CDR3 totals 15 residues. The ends were cut back, 1 base at V and 7 bases at J, with 14 bases in the middle. Sequenced by immunoSEQ multiplex PCR; TCRdb stores in-frame clones only, minus some. The data contain under 60,000 clones, roughly 85% of them seen just once; the ten biggest clones take up roughly 25%. The J gene is TRBJ1-5, the V gene TRBV7-2; D is unclear. The sequenced sample was peripheral blood. The source is a man between 70 and 80 years old with acute or convalescent COVID-19. For the CDR3, the DNA is TGTGCCAGCAGCTTAGAGTCCGGGGAGTCGCAGCCCCAGCATTTT. Translating it yields CASSLESGESQPQHF.